The rows below give T cell receptor beta chains drawn from one sample of a study of early T cells in non-severe SARS-CoV-2 infection. TCRdb ran MiXCR on the 5' RACE reads and lists one entry per CDR3 protein. The table records under 85,000 distinct CDR3 sequences, roughly 13% of them present only once. The source material was whole blood. The receptors come from an adult who was a healthcare worker with PCR-confirmed SARS-CoV-2 infection or an uninfected control (not recorded which). CDR3s include the opening cysteine and the closing phenylalanine or tryptophan. Each record gives: V gene, clone size, D gene, J gene, CDR3 DNA, CDR3 protein. The D gene is left open where the match is weak. Expanded clones get a size class; other rows say once, few or many, or leave the size out.

V: TRBV27
size: many
D: TRBD2
J: TRBJ2-1
DNA: TGTGCCAGCAGTTTCTGGACTAGCATCAATGAGCAGTTCTTC
CDR3: CASSFWTSINEQFF

V: TRBV28
size: .
D: TRBD1
J: TRBJ2-7
DNA: TGTGCCAGCAGTAAACAGGGGCTCTACGAGCAGTACTTC
CDR3: CASSKQGLYEQYF

V: TRBV12-3/TRBV12-4
size: .
D: TRBD1
J: TRBJ2-1
DNA: TGTGCCAGCAGGGAAGGGGGCGATGAGCAGTTCTTC
CDR3: CASREGGDEQFF

V: TRBV7-9
size: .
D: .
J: TRBJ2-1
DNA: TGTGCCAGCAGCATTCCTCTGGTCCTTGAGCAGTTCTTC
CDR3: CASSIPLVLEQFF

V: TRBV15
size: .
D: .
J: TRBJ2-7
DNA: TGTGCCACCATCCCGTCGGGGACTCCTTTCGAGCAGTACTTC
CDR3: CATIPSGTPFEQYF

V: TRBV20-1
size: .
D: .
J: TRBJ2-1
DNA: TGCAGTGCTCCCGATAGCTCCTACAATGAGCAGTTCTTC
CDR3: CSAPDSSYNEQFF

V: TRBV29-1
size: few
D: TRBD1
J: TRBJ1-2
DNA: TGCAGCGTTGAGACAGGGGTTGACTATGGCTACACCTTC
CDR3: CSVETGVDYGYTF

V: TRBV5-1
size: .
D: TRBD1
J: TRBJ1-2
DNA: TGCGCCAGCAGCACGGGGAGGGACAGGACCTCCTATGGCTACACCTTC
CDR3: CASSTGRDRTSYGYTF

V: TRBV12-5
size: .
D: TRBD1
J: TRBJ2-1
DNA: TGTGCTAGTGGTTTAACTTCAGGGGGCTCCTACAATGAGCAGTTCTTC
CDR3: CASGLTSGGSYNEQFF

V: TRBV5-1
size: few
D: TRBD2
J: TRBJ2-1
DNA: TGCGCCAGCAGCTTTGATTTAGGTGCTAGCGGGGGGTCTTTGCATGAGCAGTTCTTC
CDR3: CASSFDLGASGGSLHEQFF

V: TRBV5-4
size: few
D: TRBD2
J: TRBJ2-2
DNA: TGTGCCAGCAGCTTGGGACTAGCGGGAGCGTCGGGGGAGCTGTTTTTT
CDR3: CASSLGLAGASGELFF

V: TRBV2
size: once
D: .
J: TRBJ1-2
DNA: TGTGCCAGCAGTGAGAGCCGCGGAGACTATGGCTACACCTTC
CDR3: CASSESRGDYGYTF

V: TRBV5-4
size: many
D: .
J: TRBJ2-7
DNA: TGTGCCAGCAGCTTGACCGATAGCTCCTACGAGCAGTACTTC
CDR3: CASSLTDSSYEQYF

V: TRBV2
size: many
D: .
J: TRBJ2-5
DNA: TGTGCCAGCAGTGGAGTGGACACCCCAGAGACCCAGTACTTC
CDR3: CASSGVDTPETQYF

V: TRBV10-2
size: many
D: TRBD2
J: TRBJ2-1
DNA: TGCGCCAGCAGTACCGGGACTAGTGCAAATGAGCAGTTCTTC
CDR3: CASSTGTSANEQFF

V: TRBV7-9
size: .
D: .
J: TRBJ2-7
DNA: TGTGCCAGCAGCCCGCTGGGGCCACACTACTCCTACGAGCAGTACTTC
CDR3: CASSPLGPHYSYEQYF

V: TRBV29-1
size: few
D: .
J: TRBJ1-1
DNA: TGCAGCGTTATCATGAACACTGAAGCTTTCTTT
CDR3: CSVIMNTEAFF

V: TRBV10-3
size: many
D: TRBD1
J: TRBJ2-7
DNA: TGTGCCATCAGTGAGTTGGGACCCGGGACAGCATACGAGCAGTACTTC
CDR3: CAISELGPGTAYEQYF

V: TRBV7-9
size: .
D: TRBD1
J: TRBJ2-2
DNA: TGTGCCAGCAACATACCCCGGGACAGGGCTGGCGGGGAGCTGTTTTTT
CDR3: CASNIPRDRAGGELFF

V: TRBV6-2/TRBV6-3
size: few
D: .
J: TRBJ1-6
DNA: TGTGCCAGCAGTTACTTGGGGAATTCACCCCTCCACTTT
CDR3: CASSYLGNSPLHF

V: TRBV20-1
size: many
D: TRBD1
J: TRBJ2-7
DNA: TGCAGTGCACGGGACAGGGAACACGAGCAGTACTTC
CDR3: CSARDREHEQYF

V: TRBV7-2
size: .
D: .
J: TRBJ1-1
DNA: TGTGCCAGCAGCTTAGATCCTGCCCGCACTGAAGCTTTCTTT
CDR3: CASSLDPARTEAFF

V: TRBV10-2
size: .
D: .
J: TRBJ1-2
DNA: TGCGCCAGCAGTGATCTCCCGTCCGGCTACACCTTC
CDR3: CASSDLPSGYTF

V: TRBV7-2
size: many
D: .
J: TRBJ1-5
DNA: TGTGCCAGCAGCTTAGTGGCAGGGTTTAGCAATCAGCCCCAGCATTTT
CDR3: CASSLVAGFSNQPQHF

V: TRBV20-1
size: many
D: TRBD2
J: TRBJ2-7
DNA: TGCAGTGCTGGCACACATAGCGGGTCCTACGAGCAGTACTTC
CDR3: CSAGTHSGSYEQYF

V: TRBV7-2
size: .
D: TRBD1
J: TRBJ2-7
DNA: TGTGCCAGCAGCGACGGGACAGTTCGTTCCTACGAGCAGTACTTC
CDR3: CASSDGTVRSYEQYF

V: TRBV15
size: .
D: .
J: TRBJ2-2
DNA: TGTGCCACCAGCAGGGTAGGCACCGGGGAGCTGTTTTTT
CDR3: CATSRVGTGELFF

V: TRBV5-5
size: .
D: .
J: TRBJ2-3
DNA: TGTGCCAGCAGCTTGGCTACAGATACGCAGTATTTT
CDR3: CASSLATDTQYF

V: TRBV12-3/TRBV12-4
size: many
D: TRBD1
J: TRBJ2-7
DNA: TGTGCCAGCAGTTCGATGGGACAGGCCTTCTACGAGCAGTACTTC
CDR3: CASSSMGQAFYEQYF